This entry concerns a single TCR beta chain. This clone was found a few times. Its antigen is currently not known. No much larger clonotype is one base removed from it; base qualities were not supplied. The CDR3 spans 13 residues, from the cysteine through the phenylalanine. Just CDR3 DNA is preserved here, 39 bases in frame from base 1. V loses 6 bases, J loses 1 base, and the germline ends lie 12 bases apart. Based on the germline V gene, the CDR1 and CDR2 sequences are SQVTM and ANQGSEA. These data originate in a study of CD8+ T cells in alopecia areata (dated by TCRdb to between 2018 and 2020). Broadly, across the study: The study used high-throughput TCRbeta sequencing to examine T cell clonal expansion in alopecia areata, in both the C3H/HeJ mouse model and human patients. Scalp tissue and sorted CD4+ and CD8+ peripheral blood T cells from patchy and totalis/universalis alopecia areata patients and from healthy controls were covered by human TCRbeta sequencing. Clonality in the scalp was compared among normal scalp (n=4), patchy alopecia areata scalp (n=8), and alopecia totalis/universalis scalp (n=8). RNA was obtained with the PAXgene miRNA kit for fixed scalp, the miRNeasy kit for PBMCs, and the RNeasy kit for mouse skin. TCRbeta CDR3 regions were amplified by immunoSEQ multiplex PCR using 35 Vbeta forward and 13 Jbeta reverse primers. What the research found in general, with its limitations: Shared TCR sequences between patients were less evident than in mice, which may be partly attributable to HLA diversity in the patient population. Scalp TCR repertoire analysis is complicated because resident alphabeta T cells in normal human skin are also sequenced, whereas mouse skin is dominated by gammadelta T cells. Lesional scalp, especially in alopecia totalis/universalis, showed higher clonality and more expanded CD8+ clones than normal scalp, suggesting antigenic drive.

Library prep was done by the immunoSEQ multiplex PCR assay. RNA was extracted from all samples and reverse transcribed into cDNA as template for TCR sequencing. First-strand cDNA was synthesized using SuperScript III with a 2:1 mix of oligo-dT and random hexamers. A synthetic immune receptor repertoire was used to gauge amplification bias, and whatever bias remained was removed computationally. The study's processing was this. Raw reads were preprocessed for error removal, and CDR3 was defined according to IMGT conventions as running from the conserved cysteine to phenylalanine. To get clonality, Shannon entropy was normalized by log2 of the number of productive unique TCRs and the result was subtracted from 1. Scalp TCRbeta sequences were cross-referenced with sorted blood CD4 and CD8 repertoires so that the CD4 or CD8 identity of scalp clones could be inferred. Held by TCRdb, this immuneACCESS table contains in-frame sequences only and omits some clones. Under half of the omission traces to an unresolved V gene where checked; the cause of the rest is unknown. The DNA was the basis for D and trimming; V, J and clone size are from that table. In all, the sample holds about 200,000 clones, and approximately 60% of those were seen once. The top ten hold 4.9% of the sample.

After PBMCs were isolated by density centrifugation and stained for CD3, CD4 and CD8, a FACSAria was used to sort CD4+ and CD8+ T cells. Unaffected controls provided scalp biopsies and blood samples. Recombination joined TRBV29-1 with TRBJ1-1; TRBD1 is possibly the D segment (6 matching bases). The sequenced material came from CD8+ T cells sorted from blood. This TCR was recovered from a human donor in good health. This receptor has the CDR3 CSVVTGANTEAFF. The base sequence is TGCAGCGTGGTGACAGGAGCGAACACTGAAGCTTTCTTT.